Reported below is one TCR beta chain. This clonotype was found a few times. The antigen it binds to is not known. Base qualities are not provided; no much larger clone lies one nucleotide away. The listed sequencing device is Illumina NovaSeq 6000. cDNA libraries for TCRalpha and TCRbeta were prepared by 5'RACE using constant-segment primers, with sample barcodes and unique molecular identifiers added. RNA was extracted from every sample with Trizol reagent. Library amplification was performed in two PCR steps, and a second sample barcode and Illumina TruSeq adapters were introduced in the second step. Sequencing of the libraries was done on an Illumina NovaSeq, producing 2 x 150 bp paired-end reads. On the authors' methods: With migec v1.2.7, reads were demultiplexed and then collapsed into UMI-guided consensus sequences. Using mixcr v2.1.11, UMI consensuses were aligned to TRA and TRB V and J templates and then assembled into clonotypes. Expanded or contracted clonotypes were those called significant by both edgeR and NoisET, with noise models trained on biological replicates. For edgeR calls, a false discovery rate-adjusted p below 0.01 and a log2 fold-change threshold of 1 were applied. As an exploratory analysis of dynamics, max-normalized trajectories of the 1000 most abundant clonotypes were examined with PCA combined with hierarchical clustering. Separately sequenced CD4+ and CD8+ repertoires were used to assign a CD4 or CD8 phenotype to each responding clone. Starting from the raw public reads, TCRdb applied fastp trimming at Q25, assembled clones with MiXCR and retained in-frame beta chains. Rows are combined by CDR3 protein, so each entry shows the most common genes and DNA. TCRdb, not the authors, supplied the V and J calls. Across this sample there are hundreds of thousands of distinct CDR3 sequences, with about 19% seen only once. The ten most abundant clones make up about 8.1% of the sample.

The CDR3 contains 16 residues, cysteine and phenylalanine counted. The DNA shown is the 48-base CDR3, in frame from base 1. Cut back by 2 bases and 1 base, the V and J ends lie 15 bases apart. Via the germline V gene (reference sequence), CDR1 is LNHNV and CDR2 YYDKDF. Ficoll-Paque density gradient centrifugation was the method used to isolate PBMCs. The data stem from a study of T-cell memory formation after mild COVID-19 (dated by TCRdb to the early 2020s). For context, the study as a whole: TCR sequence clusters from the two donors were largely donor specific. The cohort comprised two young, previously healthy adult volunteers, one female and one male. T-cell clones expanding and contracting after mild COVID-19 in a couple of donors were tracked by longitudinal TCRalpha and TCRbeta repertoire sequencing.

Overall study results and their limits: Some responding clones were detected in pre-infection memory, which suggested that pre-existing cross-reactive memory T cells had joined the SARS-CoV-2 response. The study included only a couple of mild cases, and larger cohorts that include severe cases with pre-infection samples were judged to be necessary. Contracting CD4+ clones were found mainly in CM and EM memory subsets, while CD8+ clones were enriched in EMRA. SARS-CoV-2 specificity was not confirmed for the second-wave clones peaking on day 37. Clones that contracted from day 15 to 85 showed balanced CD4/CD8 phenotypes, whereas a second wave of clones that expanded from day 15 to 37 leaned towards CD4+.

Material: PBMCs or a T cell subset sorted from them (not recorded which). The chain couples TRBV15 to TRBJ2-7; a confident D gene designation cannot be given. This TCR was sampled from an adult woman who had mild COVID-19 (a few samples of this study predate the infection). The sample titles of this study are shuffled in the database, so cell type and time point are left out; the donor was told from shared clones. The CDR3 is CATSRRSAGPSYEQYF. The nucleotide sequence reads TGTGCCACCAGCAGAAGAAGTGCCGGGCCATCCTACGAGCAGTACTTC. Joined to the reference TRBV15 and TRBJ2-7 proteins, this CDR3 gives the full variable domain: DAMVIQNPRYQVTQFGKPVTLSCSQTLNHNVMYWYQQKSSQAPKLLFHYYDKDFNNEADTPDNFQSRRPNTSFCFLDIRSPGLGDTAMYLCATSRRSAGPSYEQYFGPGTRLTVT.